These 21 T cell receptor beta chains were all obtained from the same sample, sequenced in a study of blood T cell repertoires in COVID-19. Produced via immunoSEQ multiplex PCR; TCRdb's table is partial and in-frame only. The table includes more than 350,000 clones, roughly nine tenths detected once. The sequenced sample was PBMCs or T cells enriched from blood (not recorded which). Source of these receptors: a man younger than 35 who had recovered from COVID-19.

The rearrangement joins TRBV6-5 to TRBJ2-1, with D possibly TRBD2 on 6 matching bases. Trimming stripped 0 bases from V and 3 bases from J, with 6 bases between. This CDR3 region has 14 residues. Germline lookup yields CDR1 MNHEY and CDR2 SVGAGI. As DNA, the CDR3 is TGTGCCAGCAGTTACTCCGGGAGCTACAATGAGCAGTTCTTC. Encoded protein: CASSYSGSYNEQFF.

The chain employs TRBV4-1 and TRBJ1-5; 8 bases agree with TRBD1. Trimming removed 4 bases from V and 7 bases from J; junction bases left unmatched: 6. Germline values: CDR1 MGHRA, CDR2 YSYEKL. There are 14 residues in the CDR3. The CDR3 loop reads CASSPQGARQPQHF. The CDR3 DNA reads TGCGCCAGCAGCCCCCAGGGGGCTCGACAGCCCCAGCATTTT.

The chain uses TRBV24-1 and TRBJ1-2, with D possibly being TRBD1 (5 bases). The CDR3 is 17 amino acids. V gave up 3 bases and J gave up 3 bases, with 19 bases separating them. Per the germline V gene, CDR1 is KGHDR and CDR2 is SFDVKD. CDR3 sequence: CATSDPYLGGSDYGYTF. CDR3 in DNA: TGTGCCACCAGTGATCCTTACCTGGGGGGTAGTGACTATGGCTACACCTTC.

This clone has more than one count but fewer than ten. The chain is built from TRBV2 and TRBJ2-2; unclear D gene. The CDR3 loop spans 12 amino acids. CDR1 and CDR2 from the germline V gene are SNHLY and FYNNEI. V was clipped by 8 bases and J by 6 bases, with 10 bases between them. The CDR3 region is CASRLEAGELFF. The DNA for the CDR3 is TGTGCCAGCCGACTCGAGGCCGGGGAGCTGTTTTTT.

As to this clone: One end of the junction is discordant with germline, which a read error may explain. The gene calls are TRBV29-1 and TRBJ2-2, with TRBD2 as a possible D gene (5 bases). Looked up from germline, CDR1 is SQVTM and CDR2 is ANQGSEA. The CDR3 spans 12 residues. The CDR3 sequence is CSFEPGTGELFF. The CDR3 region has the DNA TGCAGCTTTGAGCCGGGGACCGGGGAGCTGTTTTTT.

In its sample, this clone was seen many times. This sequence joins TRBV14 and TRBJ1-2; D is possibly TRBD1 (5 bases). V dropped 1 base and J dropped 4 bases, with 13 bases sitting between them. Germline V gene sequence: CDR1 SGHDN, CDR2 FVKESK. The CDR3 consists of 15 residues. The CDR3 sequence: CASSQVPTDIYGYTF. Written as DNA, the CDR3 is TGTGCCAGCAGCCAAGTTCCGACAGATATCTATGGCTACACCTTC.

V is TRBV19 and J is TRBJ1-2; 7 nucleotides line up with TRBD1. The CDR3 has 16 residues. Per the germline V gene, CDR1 is LNHDA and CDR2 is SQIVND (reference sequence). The trim removed 2 bases at V and 0 bases at J, leaving 6 bases unmatched. The CDR3 sequence is CASSIPGQRPNYGYTF. The CDR3 DNA reads as TGTGCCAGTAGTATACCGGGACAGCGTCCTAACTATGGCTACACCTTC.

This chain links TRBV19 with TRBJ2-3; 8 bases are a match to TRBD2. The V segment lost 6 bases and the J segment 0 bases; nucleotides outside the gene matches: 5. Looked up from germline, CDR1 is LNHDA and CDR2 is SQIVND (reference sequence). This CDR3 comprises 15 residues. As DNA, the CDR3 is TGTGCCAGTAGGCTTAGCGGGGTTAGCACAGATACGCAGTATTTT. Translation gives CASRLSGVSTDTQYF.

The chain recombines TRBV18 with TRBJ1-1; D is uncertain. The CDR3 loop spans 13 amino acids. Per the germline V gene, CDR1 is KGHSH and CDR2 is LQKENI. The V gene lost 2 bases and the J gene lost 3 bases, with 7 bases spanning the gap. This CDR3 is CASSPGVDTEAFF. The CDR3 region has the DNA TGTGCCAGCTCACCAGGAGTGGACACTGAAGCTTTCTTT.

This sequence joins TRBV11-2 and TRBJ2-7; 8 nucleotides line up with TRBD2. CDR1 SGHAT and CDR2 FQNNGV come from the germline V gene. Losses at the gene ends were 5 bases for V and 0 bases for J; bases not matched to a gene: 3. The CDR3 has 14 residues. CDR3 loop: CASSLLADSYEQYF. The CDR3 nucleotides are TGTGCCAGCAGCCTACTAGCGGACTCCTACGAGCAGTACTTC.

The chain couples TRBV12-3 or TRBV12-4 to TRBJ1-2; D call uncertain. V shed 5 bases and J shed 2 bases, with 9 bases lying between them. This CDR3 comprises 13 residues. The DNA for the CDR3 is TGTGCCAGCAGTCTTACAGTGAACTATGGCTACACCTTC. Its translation is CASSLTVNYGYTF.

The chain joins TRBV7-2 to TRBJ1-2; 10 nucleotides match TRBD1. Germline trimming cut 4 bases from V and 4 bases from J; bases unmatched to any gene: 6. The CDR3 runs to 15 residues. Germline V gene lookup returns CDR1 SGHTA and CDR2 FQGNSA. The CDR3 DNA reads as TGTGCCAGCAGCTCGGCGGGGACAGGGGTCTATGGCTACACCTTC. Its translation: CASSSAGTGVYGYTF.

The V gene is TRBV4-3, the J gene TRBJ2-1; 7 nucleotides match TRBD2. The trim removed 0 bases at V and 5 bases at J, leaving 7 bases unmatched. The CDR3 sequence is 16 residues long. CDR1 and CDR2 from the germline V gene are LGHNA and YSLEER. Here the CDR3 DNA reads TGCGCCAGCAGCCAAGACTTCGCGGGAGTGAACAATGAGCAGTTCTTC. Translating gives CASSQDFAGVNNEQFF.

The chain employs TRBV5-1 and TRBJ1-1, with TRBD1 as a possible D gene (6 bases). The germline V and J ends were trimmed by 4 bases and 5 bases, with 12 bases remaining between them. Germline V CDR1 and CDR2: SGHRS, YFSETQ. The CDR3 totals 13 residues. The CDR3 sequence is CASSITGRTEAFF. The DNA for the CDR3 is TGCGCCAGCAGCATTACAGGGAGAACTGAAGCTTTCTTT.

The V gene is TRBV9, the J gene TRBJ1-6; no clear D gene. Between the trimmed V and J ends, which lost 3 bases and 8 bases, there was a span of 12 bases. The CDR3 sequence is 14 residues long. The germline gives CDR1 SGDLS, CDR2 YYNGEE. CDR3 in DNA: TGTGCCAGCAGCGCGCTAGGGAGGGATTCACCCCTCCACTTT. Translation: CASSALGRDSPLHF.

J is TRBJ2-2 and V is TRBV2, with D possibly TRBD1 on 6 matching bases. Trimming stripped 5 bases from V and 2 bases from J, with 12 bases between. The germline CDR1 and CDR2 sequences are SNHLY and FYNNEI. This CDR3 has 15 residues. CDR3 protein: CASSLWGLNTGELFF. The CDR3 bases are TGTGCCAGCAGTTTGTGGGGGCTTAACACCGGGGAGCTGTTTTTT. Full variable domain (outside the CDR3, taken from reference TRBV2 and TRBJ2-2): EPEVTQTPSHQVTQMGQEVILRCVPISNHLYFYWYRQILGQKVEFLVSFYNNEISEKSEIFDDQFSVERPDGSNFTLKIRSTKLEDSAMYFCASSLWGLNTGELFFGEGSRLTVL.

V is TRBV6-2 or TRBV6-3 and J is TRBJ1-5; 7 bases align to TRBD1. The germline V gene encodes CDR1 MNHEY and CDR2 SVGEGT. The V segment lost 5 bases and the J segment 8 bases; nucleotides outside the gene matches: 15. This CDR3 region has 16 residues. This CDR3 reads CASSAGQDLVEKPQHF. DNA of the CDR3: TGTGCCAGCAGTGCCGGACAGGACCTAGTCGAAAAGCCCCAGCATTTT.

V gene TRBV19 combines with J gene TRBJ1-4, with D perhaps matching TRBD1 (6 bases). Trimming left V 4 bases short and J 6 bases short, with 15 bases between. CDR1 and CDR2 from the germline V gene are LNHDA and SQIVND (reference sequence). The CDR3 contains 15 residues. CDR3 sequence reads: CASSNPGGAYEKLFF. CDR3 DNA sequence: TGTGCCAGTAGTAACCCGGGGGGGGCGTATGAAAAACTGTTTTTT.

V usage is TRBV28 and J usage is TRBJ2-5; D unclear. Looked up from germline, CDR1 is MDHEN and CDR2 is SYDVKM. This CDR3 contains 12 residues. V lost 5 bases to trimming and J lost 0 bases, with 4 bases between them. The CDR3 bases are TGTGCCAGCAGTCTCGACCAAGAGACCCAGTACTTC. Translating it yields CASSLDQETQYF.

The CDR3 region is CAISGANTGELFF. The CDR3, as DNA: TGTGCCATCAGTGGGGCAAACACCGGGGAGCTGTTTTTT. The V gene is TRBV10-3, the J gene TRBJ2-2, with D hard to call. Trimming stripped 4 bases from V and 2 bases from J, with 5 bases between. Germline CDR1 is ENHRY and CDR2 is SYGVKD. This CDR3 comprises 13 residues.

Note on this clone: One junction end disagrees with the germline gene, perhaps due to a read error. The V call is TRBV29-1, the J call TRBJ2-3; the match to TRBD2 covers 9 bases. CDR3 size: 17 residues. The germline V gene encodes CDR1 SQVTM and CDR2 ANQGSEA. The DNA for the CDR3 is TGCAGCCTTGAGGGACTAGCATCTACGTGGGGCACAGATACGCAGTATTTT. This encodes CSLEGLASTWGTDTQYF.